Listed below are T cell receptor beta chains from one sample, sequenced in a study of T cells in Graves' hyperthyroidism and ophthalmopathy. TCRdb reprocessed the multiplex PCR reads with MiXCR, giving one entry per CDR3 protein. Among approximately 530,000 distinct CDR3 sequences, 20% were seen once, and the ten largest hold over 45%. Material: blood. The origin of the receptors is a man between 35 and 55 years old with Graves' ophthalmopathy. The CDR3 runs from the conserved cysteine through the conserved F or W. D genes are given only for firm matches. Size is stated for part of the rows, as once, few or many counts, or as a class when the clone is expanded.

V gene: TRBV7-3
D gene: TRBD2
J gene: TRBJ2-3
clone size: few
CDR3 protein: CASSFSGGASDTQYF
CDR3 DNA: TGTGCCAGCAGCTTTTCGGGAGGGGCCTCAGATACGCAGTATTTT

V gene: TRBV28
D gene: TRBD1
J gene: TRBJ1-6
clone size: few
CDR3 protein: CASSSLDRALHF
CDR3 DNA: TGTGCCAGCAGCTCCCTGGACAGGGCGCTCCACTTT

V gene: TRBV29-1
D gene: -
J gene: TRBJ2-3
clone size: few
CDR3 protein: CSVEEGGDTQYF
CDR3 DNA: TGCAGCGTTGAGGAGGGGGGAGATACGCAGTATTTT

V gene: TRBV6-2/TRBV6-3
D gene: TRBD2
J gene: TRBJ2-3
clone size: -
CDR3 protein: CASSSRGVGTDTQYF
CDR3 DNA: TGTGCCAGCAGTTCTCGGGGGGTCGGAACAGATACGCAGTATTTT

V gene: TRBV20-1
D gene: -
J gene: TRBJ2-1
clone size: many
CDR3 protein: CSARVENEQFF
CDR3 DNA: TGCAGTGCTAGAGTAGAAAATGAGCAGTTCTTC

V gene: TRBV7-3
D gene: TRBD2
J gene: TRBJ2-3
clone size: many
CDR3 protein: CASSLRLAGTDTQYF
CDR3 DNA: TGTGCCAGCAGCTTAAGACTAGCGGGAACAGATACGCAGTATTTT

V gene: TRBV20-1
D gene: -
J gene: TRBJ2-7
clone size: -
CDR3 protein: CSARAGTRVYEQYF
CDR3 DNA: TGCAGTGCTAGGGCCGGGACGCGGGTTTACGAGCAGTACTTC

V gene: TRBV9
D gene: -
J gene: TRBJ1-1
clone size: few
CDR3 protein: CASALAPGTEAFF
CDR3 DNA: TGTGCCAGCGCCCTGGCCCCGGGGACTGAAGCTTTCTTT

V gene: TRBV10-3
D gene: TRBD2
J gene: TRBJ2-5
clone size: -
CDR3 protein: CAISVGASGYQETQYF
CDR3 DNA: TGTGCCATCAGTGTTGGGGCTAGCGGGTATCAAGAGACCCAGTACTTC

V gene: TRBV10-1
D gene: -
J gene: TRBJ2-7
clone size: many
CDR3 protein: CASSESGGYEQYF
CDR3 DNA: TGCGCCAGCAGTGAGTCGGGCGGTTACGAGCAGTACTTC

V gene: TRBV29-1
D gene: -
J gene: TRBJ2-1
clone size: -
CDR3 protein: CSVGAGPFF
CDR3 DNA: TGCAGCGTTGGGGCAGGCCCGTTCTTC

V gene: TRBV6-2/TRBV6-3
D gene: -
J gene: TRBJ2-7
clone size: -
CDR3 protein: CASSFLHWNEQYF
CDR3 DNA: TGTGCCAGCAGTTTCCTTCACTGGAACGAGCAGTACTTC

V gene: TRBV10-3
D gene: -
J gene: TRBJ1-2
clone size: few
CDR3 protein: CAISEGRGRNGYGYTF
CDR3 DNA: TGTGCCATCAGTGAGGGAAGAGGGAGGAACGGCTATGGCTACACCTTC

V gene: TRBV5-1
D gene: TRBD2
J gene: TRBJ2-1
clone size: many
CDR3 protein: CASSRGLAGTNEQFF
CDR3 DNA: TGCGCCAGCAGCCGGGGACTAGCGGGGACCAATGAGCAGTTCTTC

V gene: TRBV5-1
D gene: -
J gene: TRBJ2-2
clone size: -
CDR3 protein: CASSLGQLRGELFF
CDR3 DNA: TGCGCCAGCAGCCTCGGACAGCTCAGGGGGGAGCTGTTTTTT

V gene: TRBV7-8
D gene: -
J gene: TRBJ2-3
clone size: -
CDR3 protein: CASSTFIDTQYF
CDR3 DNA: TGTGCCAGCAGCACTTTTATTGATACGCAGTATTTT

V gene: TRBV2
D gene: -
J gene: TRBJ2-7
clone size: many
CDR3 protein: CASTPAVAHRGYEQYF
CDR3 DNA: TGTGCCAGCACCCCAGCGGTGGCCCACCGGGGATACGAGCAGTACTTC

V gene: TRBV11-1
D gene: TRBD2
J gene: TRBJ2-1
clone size: many
CDR3 protein: CASSLAVNEQFF
CDR3 DNA: TGTGCCAGCAGTCTAGCGGTTAATGAGCAGTTCTTC

V gene: TRBV30
D gene: -
J gene: TRBJ2-1
clone size: many
CDR3 protein: CAWSPTYNEQFF
CDR3 DNA: TGTGCCTGGAGCCCCACCTACAATGAGCAGTTCTTC

V gene: TRBV10-3
D gene: TRBD1
J gene: TRBJ1-2
clone size: few
CDR3 protein: CAISPKEAGGNYGYTF
CDR3 DNA: TGTGCCATCAGCCCTAAAGAGGCAGGGGGCAACTATGGCTACACCTTC

V gene: TRBV20-1
D gene: -
J gene: TRBJ2-1
clone size: many
CDR3 protein: CSARDPPVAEQFF
CDR3 DNA: TGCAGTGCTAGAGATCCCCCAGTTGCTGAGCAGTTCTTC

V gene: TRBV6-1
D gene: -
J gene: TRBJ1-1
clone size: few
CDR3 protein: CATAGPAGNTEAFF
CDR3 DNA: TGTGCCACCGCGGGGCCTGCAGGGAACACTGAAGCTTTCTTT

V gene: TRBV7-2
D gene: -
J gene: TRBJ2-7
clone size: few
CDR3 protein: CASSRNPPGSSYEQYF
CDR3 DNA: TGTGCCAGCAGCCGCAACCCCCCGGGGAGCTCCTACGAGCAGTACTTC

V gene: TRBV3-1
D gene: -
J gene: TRBJ1-2
clone size: -
CDR3 protein: CASSHRQGSGYTF
CDR3 DNA: TGTGCCAGCAGCCATCGGCAGGGGAGCGGCTACACCTTC

V gene: TRBV20-1
D gene: -
J gene: TRBJ1-5
clone size: many
CDR3 protein: CSARDMRDQPQHF
CDR3 DNA: TGCAGTGCTAGAGATATGAGGGATCAGCCCCAGCATTTT

V gene: TRBV30
D gene: -
J gene: TRBJ1-1
clone size: many
CDR3 protein: CAWSVPRKNTEAFF
CDR3 DNA: TGTGCCTGGAGTGTACCACGGAAGAACACTGAAGCTTTCTTT

V gene: TRBV5-1
D gene: -
J gene: TRBJ2-5
clone size: -
CDR3 protein: CASSLIPDQDTQYF
CDR3 DNA: TGCGCCAGCAGCTTGATCCCAGACCAAGATACCCAGTACTTC

V gene: TRBV7-9
D gene: -
J gene: TRBJ1-2
clone size: few
CDR3 protein: CASSLYRPDGYTF
CDR3 DNA: TGTGCCAGCAGCTTATACAGGCCGGATGGCTACACCTTC

V gene: TRBV24-1
D gene: -
J gene: TRBJ1-5
clone size: -
CDR3 protein: CATTTVYSNQPQHF
CDR3 DNA: TGTGCCACCACGACAGTTTATAGCAATCAGCCCCAGCATTTT

V gene: TRBV28
D gene: -
J gene: TRBJ2-5
clone size: few
CDR3 protein: CASSFGGQGGKTQYF
CDR3 DNA: TGTGCCAGCAGTTTCGGGGGGCAGGGTGGGAAGACCCAGTACTTC

V gene: TRBV28
D gene: TRBD1
J gene: TRBJ2-6
clone size: -
CDR3 protein: CASGPRDSSISGANVLTF
CDR3 DNA: TGTGCCAGCGGGCCCAGGGACAGCTCAATCTCTGGGGCCAACGTCCTGACTTTC

V gene: TRBV28
D gene: TRBD1
J gene: TRBJ2-5
clone size: many
CDR3 protein: CASSNRGRETQYF
CDR3 DNA: TGTGCCAGCAGCAACAGGGGCAGAGAGACCCAGTACTTC

V gene: TRBV7-2
D gene: -
J gene: TRBJ1-6
clone size: few
CDR3 protein: CASSLELSRSYNSPLHF
CDR3 DNA: TGTGCCAGCAGCTTAGAGCTCAGCAGGAGCTATAATTCACCCCTCCACTTT

V gene: TRBV12-3/TRBV12-4
D gene: TRBD1
J gene: TRBJ1-2
clone size: many
CDR3 protein: CASSQGEWNGYTF
CDR3 DNA: TGTGCCAGCAGCCAGGGGGAGTGGAATGGCTACACCTTC

V gene: TRBV30
D gene: TRBD1
J gene: TRBJ1-2
clone size: -
CDR3 protein: CAWSAYQGASYGYTF
CDR3 DNA: TGTGCCTGGAGTGCATATCAGGGGGCGAGTTATGGCTACACCTTC

V gene: TRBV20-1
D gene: -
J gene: TRBJ1-1
clone size: few
CDR3 protein: CSADPGHSGTEAFF
CDR3 DNA: TGCAGTGCGGATCCGGGACATTCGGGCACTGAAGCTTTCTTT

V gene: TRBV27
D gene: -
J gene: TRBJ2-1
clone size: -
CDR3 protein: CASSFGQSPYNEQFF
CDR3 DNA: TGTGCCAGCAGTTTCGGACAGTCCCCCTACAATGAGCAGTTCTTC

V gene: TRBV27
D gene: -
J gene: TRBJ2-7
clone size: many
CDR3 protein: CASSSPNYEQYF
CDR3 DNA: TGTGCCAGCAGTTCCCCGAACTACGAGCAGTACTTC

V gene: TRBV6-2/TRBV6-3
D gene: -
J gene: TRBJ2-7
clone size: many
CDR3 protein: CASSRQSSYEQYF
CDR3 DNA: TGTGCCAGCAGTCGACAGAGCTCCTACGAGCAGTACTTC

V gene: TRBV12-3/TRBV12-4
D gene: TRBD2
J gene: TRBJ2-4
clone size: -
CDR3 protein: CASSPWTSGGDDIQYF
CDR3 DNA: TGTGCCAGCAGTCCTTGGACTAGCGGGGGGGACGACATTCAGTACTTC

V gene: TRBV19
D gene: -
J gene: TRBJ2-5
clone size: -
CDR3 protein: CASRTAETQYF
CDR3 DNA: TGTGCCAGTCGGACTGCAGAGACCCAGTACTTC

V gene: TRBV3-1
D gene: -
J gene: TRBJ1-2
clone size: few
CDR3 protein: CASSRDGLWLTF
CDR3 DNA: TGTGCCAGCAGCCGTGACGGCCTTTGGCTCACCTTC

V gene: TRBV3-1
D gene: TRBD1
J gene: TRBJ1-5
clone size: few
CDR3 protein: CASSQGDRVDQPQHF
CDR3 DNA: TGTGCCAGCAGCCAGGGAGACAGGGTTGACCAGCCCCAGCATTTT

V gene: TRBV20-1
D gene: TRBD1
J gene: TRBJ1-6
clone size: few
CDR3 protein: CSARETGLLYNSPLHF
CDR3 DNA: TGCAGTGCTAGAGAGACAGGGCTTCTTTATAATTCACCCCTCCACTTT

V gene: TRBV9
D gene: -
J gene: TRBJ2-5
clone size: many
CDR3 protein: CASSPTLNVRQETQYF
CDR3 DNA: TGTGCCAGCAGCCCCACTCTAAACGTAAGACAAGAGACCCAGTACTTC

V gene: TRBV6-1
D gene: -
J gene: TRBJ1-3
clone size: few
CDR3 protein: CASTHRGAGNTIYF
CDR3 DNA: TGTGCCAGCACCCACCGGGGGGCTGGAAACACCATATATTTT

V gene: TRBV7-3
D gene: TRBD1
J gene: TRBJ2-5
clone size: few
CDR3 protein: CASSSFQGQGGGTQYF
CDR3 DNA: TGTGCCAGCAGCTCGTTCCAGGGACAGGGGGGAGGGACCCAGTACTTC

V gene: TRBV7-2
D gene: -
J gene: TRBJ2-5
clone size: many
CDR3 protein: CASSPRARETQYF
CDR3 DNA: TGTGCCAGCAGCCCCCGAGCCCGGGAGACCCAGTACTTC

V gene: TRBV20-1
D gene: TRBD1
J gene: TRBJ2-7
clone size: many
CDR3 protein: CSARQGRGEQYF
CDR3 DNA: TGCAGTGCGAGACAGGGGAGAGGAGAGCAGTACTTC

V gene: TRBV5-8
D gene: -
J gene: TRBJ1-4
clone size: few
CDR3 protein: CASSLPRINEKLFF
CDR3 DNA: TGTGCCAGCAGCTTACCGAGGATTAATGAAAAACTGTTTTTT

V gene: TRBV2
D gene: TRBD1
J gene: TRBJ1-1
clone size: many
CDR3 protein: CASTTNRGNTEAFF
CDR3 DNA: TGTGCCAGCACCACAAACAGGGGGAACACTGAAGCTTTCTTT

V gene: TRBV12-3/TRBV12-4
D gene: -
J gene: TRBJ2-1
clone size: -
CDR3 protein: CASKLKRDNEQSF
CDR3 DNA: TGTGCCAGCAAACTCAAAAGGGACAATGAGCAGTCCTTC

V gene: TRBV20-1
D gene: -
J gene: TRBJ1-1
clone size: -
CDR3 protein: CSARDSRGSREAFF
CDR3 DNA: TGCAGTGCTAGAGATAGCAGGGGAAGTCGAGAAGCTTTCTTT

V gene: TRBV7-9
D gene: -
J gene: TRBJ2-5
clone size: -
CDR3 protein: CASSPSAETQYF
CDR3 DNA: TGTGCCAGCAGCCCCTCGGCGGAGACCCAGTACTTC